A selection of T cell receptor beta chains follows, all from one sample in a study of T-cell reconstitution after alpha-beta-depleted transplantation in children. TCRdb re-called the PCR reads through MiXCR, storing one row per CDR3 protein. Of 550,000 to 600,000 distinct CDR3 sequences listed, 23% are singletons. The sequencing used PBMCs, mostly from graft donor cells, collected 360 days after TCRalphabeta/CD19-depleted stem cell transplant. These receptor sequences come from a boy younger than two who had a stem cell transplant for acute myeloid leukemia, so the T cells may come from the graft donor. CDR3s include the opening cysteine and the closing phenylalanine or tryptophan. Fields, in order: D gene, J gene, clone size, V gene, CDR3 DNA, CDR3 protein. The D gene is left open where the match is weak. Clone size is stated in some rows and not others, as once, few, many or a class when expanded.

NA TRBJ1-1 NA TRBV27 TGTGCCAGCAGTTTTCGTCCTCCTGTTCCCACTGAAGCTTTCTTT CASSFRPPVPTEAFF
TRBD1 TRBJ1-3 NA TRBV28 TGTGCCAGCAGCAAACAGGGGGGCTCTGGAAACACCATATATTTT CASSKQGGSGNTIYF
NA TRBJ2-1 NA TRBV9 TGTGCCAGCAGCGTAGATGGGGGGGCGGGAAATGAGCAGTTCTTC CASSVDGGAGNEQFF
NA TRBJ1-5 NA TRBV27 TGTGCCAGCAGGGAGGCGTATAGCAATCAGCCCCAGCATTTT CASREAYSNQPQHF
NA TRBJ1-5 NA TRBV7-4 TGTGCCAGCACCGTAGGGTGGGGTAGCAATCAGCCCCAGCATTTT CASTVGWGSNQPQHF
NA TRBJ2-1 NA TRBV6-1 TGTGCCAGCAGTGATTTGGGGGGTGAGCAGTTCTTC CASSDLGGEQFF
NA TRBJ1-1 NA TRBV20-1 TGCAGTGCAAGAAGGGACTCCACTGAAGCTTTCTTT CSARRDSTEAFF
NA TRBJ2-6 NA TRBV6-1 TGTGCCAGCACCCCTCGGGCAGAGGGGGCCAACGTCCTGACTTTC CASTPRAEGANVLTF
TRBD1 TRBJ2-2 many TRBV2 TGTGCCAGACTCACAGGGGACACCGGGGAGCTGTTTTTT CARLTGDTGELFF
NA TRBJ2-3 NA TRBV20-1 TGCAGTGCTAGAGGGGCCTCCTGGGGGAGCACAGATACGCAGTATTTT CSARGASWGSTDTQYF
NA TRBJ2-7 NA TRBV20-1 TGCAGTGCTCTAAGCGACACGGGTCGAAAGCCTTCCTTC CSALSDTGRKPSF
TRBD1 TRBJ2-3 NA TRBV20-1 TGCAGTGCCCCCTCACAGGGGGCATCTACAGATACGCAGTATTTT CSAPSQGASTDTQYF
NA TRBJ2-3 NA TRBV24-1 TGTGCCACCAGTGATTTGAAAGGTCTTACAGATACGCAGTATTTT CATSDLKGLTDTQYF